In this sample, the clone carrying this T cell receptor beta chain turned up a few times. The PCR made use of 60 Vbeta and 13 Jbeta primers. Assay: immunoSEQ multiplex PCR; the TCRdb copy retains only in-frame clones and omits some. This table holds roughly 120,000 clones, roughly 9% found once. The data were obtained in a study of cytomegalovirus exposure and HLA in healthy donors. The germline gives CDR1 SGHRS, CDR2 YFSETQ. V gave up 6 bases and J gave up 4 bases; unmatched junction bases: 14. The CDR3 runs to 19 residues. What was sequenced was PBMCs. The rearrangement joins TRBV5-1 to TRBJ2-6, with TRBD1 matching over 12 bases. The TCR sequence derives from a woman aged 40 to 50 in good health and CMV-seropositive. CDR3 amino acids: CASTPFRDRGRSGANVLTF. The CDR3 DNA reads as TGCGCCAGCACCCCATTTCGGGACAGGGGGCGGTCCGGGGCCAACGTCCTGACTTTC. The full variable domain, completed using reference TRBV5-1 and TRBJ2-6, is KAGVTQTPRYLIKTRGQQVTLSCSPISGHRSVSWYQQTPGQGLQFLFEYFSETQRNKGNFPGRFSGRQFSNSRSEMNVSTLELGDSALYLCASTPFRDRGRSGANVLTFGAGSRLTVL.